These 17 T cell receptor beta chains were all obtained from the same sample, sequenced in a study of cytomegalovirus exposure and HLA in healthy donors. 60 Vbeta and 13 Jbeta primers were used in PCR. Some clones are missing from TCRdb's copy, which holds only in-frame ones; the method was immunoSEQ multiplex PCR. Among 200,000 to 250,000 clones, over 75% were seen once, and the ten largest hold approximately 0.49%. The sequenced material came from PBMCs. The receptors were sampled from a boy between 10 and 17 years old in good health and CMV-seronegative.

This chain connects TRBV7-9 to TRBJ1-2; 9 bases align to TRBD1. CDR1 and CDR2 (germline): SEHNR, FQNEAQ (reference sequence). V was pared by 4 bases and J by 2 bases, with 2 bases of the junction left unmatched. The CDR3 has 14 amino acids. The chain's CDR3 is CASSSDRGNYGYTF. Here the CDR3 DNA reads TGTGCCAGCAGCTCTGACAGGGGGAACTATGGCTACACCTTC.

This chain connects TRBV4-2 to TRBJ1-3; 8 nucleotides line up with TRBD1. Germline V lookup: CDR1 LGHNA, CDR2 YNFKEQ. The CDR3 is 15 residues long. With 2 bases clipped from V and 2 bases from J, the junction kept 2 bases outside the gene matches. The CDR3 here is CASSQSGGPGNTIYF. The DNA of the CDR3 is TGTGCCAGCAGCCAATCAGGGGGCCCTGGAAACACCATATATTTT.

The CDR3 nucleotides read TGTGCCTGGAGGCCAGGGGGCGTGAGTGGCTACACCTTC. Translated, it gives CAWRPGGVSGYTF. The chain couples TRBV30 to TRBJ1-2, with 8 bases aligning to TRBD1. The CDR3 covers 13 residues. V shed 3 bases and J 7 bases; nucleotides not matched to a gene: 7. The germline V gene has CDR1 GTSNPN and CDR2 SVGIG (reference sequence).

This chain uses TRBV9 with TRBJ1-3; 8 bases are a match to TRBD1. Looked up from germline, CDR1 is SGDLS and CDR2 is YYNGEE. J was trimmed by 8 bases and V by 0 bases; bases with no gene match: 7. The CDR3 consists of 15 residues. CDR3 sequence: CASSVARGQGDTIYF. DNA for the CDR3: TGTGCCAGCAGCGTAGCCAGGGGGCAAGGGGACACCATATATTTT.

The chain combines TRBV21-1 with TRBJ2-7; the DNA was not used to check the table's D call, TRBD2. TRBV21-1 is given as a pseudogene. This CDR3 is built from 17 residues. The CDR3 DNA reads as TGTGCCAGCAGCAAAGGGCTTAGCGGGGGGAATCCCTACGAGCAGTACTTC. Translated, it gives CASSKGLSGGNPYEQYF.

This chain connects TRBV6-1 to TRBJ1-5, with D possibly being TRBD1 (6 bases). V gave up 4 bases and J gave up 0 bases, with 13 bases separating them. Germline CDR1 reads MNHNS; CDR2 reads SASEGT. The CDR3 spans 16 residues. CDR3: CASSAIGGYSNQPQHF. CDR3 DNA: TGTGCCAGCAGTGCTATAGGGGGTTATAGCAATCAGCCCCAGCATTTT.

This chain joins TRBV5-8 and TRBJ2-7, with a tentative D call TRBD1 (5 bases). The germline CDR1 and CDR2 sequences are SGHTS and YDEGEE. Trimming pared 5 bases from V and 4 bases from J, leaving 13 bases between. The CDR3 sequence is 13 residues long. The CDR3: CASSSTGLYEQYF. CDR3 nucleotide sequence: TGTGCCAGCAGTTCCACAGGATTATACGAGCAGTACTTC.

A single count supports this clone. The rearrangement joins TRBV11-3 to TRBJ2-3; D is perhaps TRBD2 (6 bases). Trimming pared 6 bases from V and 0 bases from J, leaving 10 bases between. CDR3 length equals 14 residues. The V gene's germline CDR1 is SGHNT and CDR2 YENEEA. The CDR3 loop is CASRIAVSTDTQYF. CDR3 nucleotide sequence: TGTGCCAGCAGAATAGCGGTTAGCACAGATACGCAGTATTTT.

The V call is TRBV30, the J call TRBJ1-2; 7 bases align to TRBD1. The CDR3 spans 15 residues. In germline, CDR1 is GTSNPN, CDR2 SVGIG (reference sequence). V lost 0 bases, J lost 4 bases, and 8 bases stayed unmatched. CDR3 sequence reads: CAWSVTTGRSYGYTF. Here the CDR3 DNA reads TGTGCCTGGAGTGTTACGACAGGGCGCAGCTATGGCTACACCTTC.

This rearrangement joins TRBV6-5 to TRBJ2-3; D may be TRBD2 (5 bases). Germline CDR1 and CDR2: MNHEY and SVGAGI. This CDR3 is built from 15 residues. Deletions cut 7 bases from V and 5 bases from J, with 19 bases between. The CDR3 DNA sequence: TGTGCCAGCACCAAAAATGGGCTAGCAGTAGATACGCAGTATTTT. It codes for CASTKNGLAVDTQYF.

V usage is TRBV2 and J usage is TRBJ2-5; tentative D call: TRBD1 (5 bases). Trimming shortened V by 9 bases and J by 5 bases, and 13 bases separated the two germline ends. Looked up from germline, CDR1 is SNHLY and CDR2 is FYNNEI. The CDR3 contains 12 residues. The CDR3 DNA sequence: TGTGCCAGTGGGGCGGTCCGGGAGACCCAGTACTTC. It translates to CASGAVRETQYF.

In this sample, this clone turned up a few times. Mismatch with germline at one junction end may stem from a read error. The J gene is TRBJ1-2, the V gene TRBV7-9, with 9 bases that match TRBD1. This CDR3 is built from 16 residues. Germline loops: CDR1 SEHNR, CDR2 FQNEAQ (reference sequence). The CDR3 spells CSSSFLGTGSNYGYTF. The CDR3 coding sequence is TGTTCCAGCAGCTTTCTTGGGACAGGGTCGAACTATGGCTACACCTTC.

The chain uses TRBV15 and TRBJ2-3; no clear D gene. The V gene's germline CDR1 is LNHNV and CDR2 YYDKDF (reference sequence). CDR3 length equals 12 residues. The V end was cut by 3 bases, the J end by 7 bases, with 8 bases between. The CDR3 reads CATSSRVNTQYF. In nucleotides, the CDR3 is TGTGCCACCAGCAGCCGCGTGAATACGCAGTATTTT. The entire variable domain, with the rest obtained from reference TRBV15 and TRBJ2-3, is as follows: DAMVIQNPRYQVTQFGKPVTLSCSQTLNHNVMYWYQQKSSQAPKLLFHYYDKDFNNEADTPDNFQSRRPNTSFCFLDIRSPGLGDTAMYLCATSSRVNTQYFGPGTRLTVL.

The gene calls are TRBV25-1 and TRBJ1-6; D may be TRBD1 (6 bases). The CDR3 contains 14 residues. Germline CDR1 and CDR2: MGHDK and SYGVNS. The V end lost 5 bases, the J end lost 4 bases, and 9 bases lay between the germline ends. CDR3 nucleotides: TGTGCCAGCAGTCGACAGGCGTATAATTCACCCCTCCACTTT. Translation: CASSRQAYNSPLHF.

V usage is TRBV19 and J usage is TRBJ2-1; 7 bases fit TRBD1. This CDR3 is 14 amino acids long. The germline V gene has CDR1 LNHDA and CDR2 SQIVND (reference sequence). With V trimmed by 6 bases and J by 4 bases, 6 bases remained unmatched. CDR3 residues: CASSPGQMYNEQFF. Written as DNA, the CDR3 is TGTGCCAGTAGCCCGGGACAGATGTACAATGAGCAGTTCTTC.

The gene calls are TRBV10-3 and TRBJ2-2; the D gene is possibly TRBD1 (6 bases). Trimming stripped 4 bases from V and 1 base from J, with 13 bases between. The CDR3 is 16 amino acids. Looked up from germline, CDR1 is ENHRY and CDR2 is SYGVKD. The CDR3 region is CAISGAGVKNTGELFF. In DNA, the CDR3 is TGTGCCATCAGTGGGGCAGGGGTGAAGAACACCGGGGAGCTGTTTTTT.

The CDR3 here is CASGRQGITEAFF. CDR3 sequence (DNA): TGTGCCAGCGGGCGACAGGGGATCACTGAAGCTTTCTTT. The chain recombines TRBV6-1 with TRBJ1-1, with TRBD1 matching 8 bases. J was trimmed by 4 bases and V by 8 bases; bases with no gene match: 6. The CDR3 length is 13 residues. The germline V gene encodes CDR1 MNHNS and CDR2 SASEGT.